This TCR beta chain was documented in a study of blood T cell repertoires in COVID-19. All enrollees were about 18 to 100 years old and from roughly 22 US areas. Exposed volunteers were people who met a COVID-19 case within 2 weeks before study entry. Only a few counts were recorded for this clone. CDR1 is SGHNT, CDR2 YENEEA, per germline. The V gene end was trimmed by 5 bases and the J gene end by 3 bases; junction bases not matched to a gene: 6. This CDR3 is 14 amino acids long. Profiled with immunoSEQ multiplex PCR; TCRdb holds only in-frame clones, not every one. The sample lists about 150,000 clones; about 85% were seen once.

The chain has TRBV11-3 and TRBJ2-7; 8 nucleotides line up with TRBD1. The sample taken for sequencing was PBMCs or T cells enriched from blood (not recorded which). The clonotype originates from a woman in her thirties or forties who had been exposed to COVID-19. The CDR3: CASSPKDRVYEQYF. CDR3 DNA: TGTGCCAGCAGCCCTAAGGACAGGGTCTACGAGCAGTACTTC.